The 18 T cell receptor beta chains reported below all come from one sample, sequenced in a study of T cell responses to AZD1222 COVID-19 vaccine. Repertoires were generated with immunoSEQ multiplex PCR, while TCRdb's copy carries only in-frame clones and drops some. The table lists 130,000 to 150,000 clones, just under 95% of them singletons. The sequencing here drew on peripheral blood, taken on day 0 of AZD1222 vaccination. These receptors all come from an adult in good health.

The rearrangement uses TRBV7-3 and TRBJ1-1, with a weak D call TRBD1 (5 bases). V was pared by 4 bases and J by 2 bases, with 20 bases between. The CDR3 has 17 residues. The germline V gene has CDR1 SGHTA and CDR2 FQGTGA. The CDR3 DNA sequence: TGTGCCAGCAGCTCCCAAGCCAGTCCGGGACTTAACACTGAAGCTTTCTTT. Translation gives CASSSQASPGLNTEAFF.

CDR3 nucleotide sequence: TGTGCCAGCAAGAGGCGGGAAGGAGAAGATACGCAGTATTTT. It encodes CASKRREGEDTQYF. The rearrangement links TRBV2 to TRBJ2-3; the D gene is possibly TRBD2 (6 bases). Trimming stripped 7 bases from V and 5 bases from J, with 16 bases between. This CDR3 has 14 residues. Germline CDR1 is SNHLY and CDR2 is FYNNEI. The whole variable domain, filled in from reference TRBV2 and TRBJ2-3, reads EPEVTQTPSHQVTQMGQEVILRCVPISNHLYFYWYRQILGQKVEFLVSFYNNEISEKSEIFDDQFSVERPDGSNFTLKIRSTKLEDSAMYFCASKRREGEDTQYFGPGTRLTVL.

The CDR3 loop is CASSHREGREQFF. The CDR3 nucleotides read TGTGCCAGCAGCCATCGGGAGGGCCGTGAGCAGTTCTTC. The chain combines TRBV3-1 (or the pseudogene TRBV3-2) with TRBJ2-1; TRBD2 matches 8 bases. In germline, CDR1 is LGHDT, CDR2 YNNKEL (reference sequence). The CDR3 is made up of 13 amino acids. After removal of 3 bases from V and 9 bases from J, the junction contained 4 bases not matched to a gene.

The chain couples TRBV19 to TRBJ1-5; 7 bases line up with TRBD1. Trimming removed 3 bases from V and 2 bases from J; junction bases left unmatched: 10. CDR3 length: 17 amino acids. Germline-derived CDR1 and CDR2 are LNHDA and SQIVND (reference sequence). The CDR3 DNA follows: TGTGCCAGTAGTATCCACGGCGGGCAGGGGGGCAATCAGCCCCAGCATTTT. It specifies CASSIHGGQGGNQPQHF.

This sequence joins TRBV27 and TRBJ1-6; 7 nucleotides agree with TRBD1. The junction had 2 bases not matched to a gene; V was cut back by 4 bases and J by 5 bases. The CDR3 extends over 14 amino acids. From germline, CDR1 is MNHEY and CDR2 SMNVEV (reference sequence). The CDR3 coding sequence is TGTGCCAGCAGTTGGACAGGAAATAATTCACCCCTCCACTTT. The encoded protein is CASSWTGNNSPLHF.

This CDR3 reads CASLDPNTGELFF. In DNA, the CDR3 is TGCGCCAGCCTAGACCCGAACACCGGGGAGCTGTTTTTT. The chain uses TRBV5-1 and TRBJ2-2; D is unresolved. CDR3 length equals 13 residues. CDR1 SGHRS and CDR2 YFSETQ come from the germline V gene. The V gene lost 7 bases and the J gene lost 0 bases, with 7 bases spanning the gap.

V usage is TRBV28 and J usage is TRBJ1-1, with 7 bases lining up with TRBD1. CDR1 is MDHEN, CDR2 SYDVKM, per germline. V dropped 2 bases and J dropped 2; count of bases not matched to a gene: 11. The CDR3 spans 17 residues. CDR3 bases: TGTGCCAGCAGTTTACCTTTGACAGGGAATATTAACACTGAAGCTTTCTTT. Translated: CASSLPLTGNINTEAFF.

The gene calls are TRBV4-1 and TRBJ2-3; 9 bases line up with TRBD1. CDR3 length: 17 amino acids. V lost 1 base, J lost 5 bases, and 10 bases stayed unmatched. Germline assignment: CDR1 MGHRA and CDR2 YSYEKL. The CDR3 DNA sequence: TGCGCCAGCAGCCAAGGAGAGTGGTACAGGGGGCTAGATACGCAGTATTTT. It is translated as CASSQGEWYRGLDTQYF.

The chain links TRBV2 to TRBJ1-1; D may be TRBD1 (6 bases). CDR3 length: 11 amino acids. The germline V and J ends were trimmed by 11 bases and 3 bases, with 10 bases remaining between them. Germline V gives CDR1 SNHLY, CDR2 FYNNEI. CDR3 protein: CAGGYDTEAFF. The CDR3 nucleotides read TGTGCCGGGGGCTACGACACTGAAGCTTTCTTT.

The genes are TRBV27 and TRBJ2-3; TRBD2 agrees at 12 bases. Germline CDR1 reads MNHEY; CDR2 reads SMNVEV (reference sequence). The V segment lost 6 bases and the J segment 0 bases; nucleotides outside the gene matches: 4. There are 16 residues in the CDR3. CDR3 DNA: TGTGCCAGCAGCCATCTAGCGGGAGGGAGCACAGATACGCAGTATTTT. Its protein product is CASSHLAGGSTDTQYF.

The chain couples TRBV3-1 (or the pseudogene TRBV3-2) to TRBJ2-1; 7 positions agree with TRBD1. The length of the CDR3 is 16 residues. Germline V gene data show CDR1 as LGHDT and CDR2 as YNNKEL (reference sequence). The V segment lost 2 bases and the J segment 8 bases; nucleotides outside the gene matches: 12. The CDR3 loop is CASSQMGAGGEYEQFF. CDR3 DNA sequence: TGTGCCAGCAGCCAAATGGGGGCAGGGGGAGAGTATGAGCAGTTCTTC.

V and J are TRBV13 and TRBJ2-1; unclear D gene. Deletions cut 2 bases from V and 0 bases from J, with 11 bases between. CDR1 and CDR2 from the germline V gene are PRHDT and FYEKMQ (reference sequence). The CDR3 loop spans 16 amino acids. The CDR3 sequence is CASSLSARSSYNEQFF. DNA for the CDR3: TGTGCCAGCAGCTTATCGGCGCGGTCCTCCTACAATGAGCAGTTCTTC.

This sequence joins TRBV28 and TRBJ1-3; 7 nucleotides match TRBD1. Trimming removed 5 bases from V and 2 bases from J; junction bases left unmatched: 3. Germline values: CDR1 MDHEN, CDR2 SYDVKM. The CDR3 is 14 residues long. The CDR3 here is CASSPGQPGNTIYF. In DNA, the CDR3 is TGTGCCAGCAGTCCGGGACAGCCTGGAAACACCATATATTTT.

This clone was seen a single time. The V and J genes are TRBV11-2 and TRBJ1-6; D may be TRBD1 (5 bases). V lost 7 bases and J lost 2, with 15 bases in between. The CDR3 runs 16 residues. In germline, CDR1 is SGHAT, CDR2 FQNNGV. CDR3 DNA sequence: TGTGCCAGCAACCCCGGGGGGAACGCCTATAATTCACCCCTCCACTTT. Its translation is CASNPGGNAYNSPLHF.

The gene calls are TRBV29-1 and TRBJ2-2; tentatively, D is TRBD1 or TRBD2 (6 bases each). CDR1 and CDR2 from the germline V gene are SQVTM and ANQGSEA. The CDR3 length is 15 residues. V was shortened by 7 bases and J by 3 bases, with 18 bases between the two germline ends. As DNA, the CDR3 is TGCAGCGCTACCCAGGGGAGGTACGACACCGGGGAGCTGTTTTTT. It yields the protein CSATQGRYDTGELFF.

In this sample, this clone turned up once. The CDR3 nucleotides are TGTGCCAGCAGCTTAACAACAGGGTGGGGGGAAGATACGCAGTATTTT. Translating it yields CASSLTTGWGEDTQYF. J is TRBJ2-3 and V is TRBV5-8; D might be TRBD1 or TRBD2, each matching 6 bases. This CDR3 has 16 amino acids. Trimming shortened V by 2 bases and J by 5 bases, and 18 bases separated the two germline ends. Germline CDR1 reads SGHTS; CDR2 reads YDEGEE.

The V and J genes are TRBV6-4 and TRBJ1-3; D call uncertain. Germline CDR1 and CDR2: MRHNA and SNTAGT. The CDR3 is 14 amino acids. The V end lost 1 base, the J end lost 2 bases, and 6 bases lay between the germline ends. Here the CDR3 reads CASSDYEAGNTIYF. The CDR3 DNA reads TGTGCCAGCAGTGACTATGAAGCTGGAAACACCATATATTTT.

This chain connects TRBV12-3 or TRBV12-4 to TRBJ1-1; D is undetermined. The CDR3 is 13 amino acids. The V end lost 5 bases, the J end lost 1 base, and 8 bases lay between the germline ends. CDR3 bases: TGTGCCAGCAGTCAACTAGAGAACACTGAAGCTTTCTTT. As protein: CASSQLENTEAFF.